This T cell receptor beta chain was documented in a study of CD8 T cells in acute hepatitis C reinfection. V was shortened by 1 base and J by 4 bases, with 13 bases between the two germline ends. Germline CDR1 is MNHEY and CDR2 is SMNVEV (reference sequence). This CDR3 is built from 15 residues. Clones were sequenced by immunoSEQ multiplex PCR, and TCRdb holds only the in-frame ones, with some missing. The sample shows about 38,000 clones, 80% to 90% of them seen only once. Stated time point: naive CD8 control sorted from an acute-time-point sample. What was sequenced was naive CD8+ T cells from PBMCs. The chain combines TRBV27 with TRBJ1-2; unclear D gene. This sequence was found in a woman between 18 and 30 years old who spontaneously cleared hepatitis C infection. The CDR3 DNA reads as TGTGCCAGCAGTTTATACTACGGGTCGGGCTATGGCTACACCTTC. It codes for CASSLYYGSGYGYTF.